The sequence of this T cell receptor (beta chain) was determined in a study of blood T cell repertoires in COVID-19 (dated by TCRdb to the early 2020s). As for the study more broadly: Samples from collaborators originated in the United States, Italy and Spain and spanned both the acute and convalescent phases of COVID-19. The prospective study material was composed of cDNA or gDNA derived from T cells, B-cell-depleted T cells, or PBMCs. The dataset comprised deeply sampled blood TCRbeta repertoires from subjects exposed to, actively infected with, or recovered from COVID-19. A freely available public database, intended as a resource for researchers studying the immune response to SARS-CoV-2, is where the repertoires were released. The samples were drawn from the first 160 participants of the ongoing ImmuneRACE study and from 950 to 1,500 subjects provided by 6 global collaborators. The sample metadata nearly always contained a de-identified subject ID, COVID-19 status, age in years and sex. Where available, HLA class I and class II types were obtained from metadata supplied by the sample provider rather than from assay-based typing.

Whole blood was collected in K2EDTA tubes by collaborating institutions according to the institutions' own protocols. Collaborator samples were shipped for TCRbeta analysis as frozen whole blood, isolated PBMCs, or DNA extracted from either sample type. The immunoSEQ Assay, a bias-controlled multiplex PCR, was used to amplify TCRbeta CDR3 regions from genomic DNA. Per the authors' processing: The number of nucleated cells in each sample was estimated from the amplification of reference gene primers within the assay. To quantify the absolute abundance of each unique TCRbeta CDR3 rearrangement, sequence reads were collapsed and filtered. For each sample, productive Simpson clonality was calculated by taking the square root of Simpson's diversity index across productive rearrangements. TCRdb retrieved this table from immuneACCESS and kept in-frame rearrangements only. Not all clones are present; in checked studies, unresolved V genes account for under half, and no reason is known for the remainder. V and J calls and clone size are copied from that table; D and trimming were computed from the DNA. This sample has some 60,000 clones in its table, and 75% to 85% of those were observed once. The ten largest account for around 12% of the sample.

V gives up 0 bases and J gives up 5 bases, and the segment between their germline ends measures 15 bases. From the cysteine through the phenylalanine, the CDR3 covers 16 amino acids. Only the CDR3 part of the read is kept: 48 bases, read in frame from the first base. CDR1 is given as LGHDT and CDR2 as YNNKEL, both from the germline V gene (reference sequence). Comments on this clone: Which antigen it targets is not known. No much larger clone is present one base from it, and per-base qualities are unavailable.

Paper-wide results and their limitations: Clinical and demographic metadata were provided uncurated, with the amount varying by source and participant.

The clonotype comes from a human donor in a cohort sampled during active COVID-19. The sample consisted of peripheral blood. The V and J genes are TRBV3-1 (or the pseudogene TRBV3-2) and TRBJ2-3; 7 matching bases give a weak D call of TRBD2. Here is the DNA: TGTGCCAGCAGCCAAGATTTGGGGGGGCAGGGAGATACGCAGTATTTT. Its amino acids are CASSQDLGGQGDTQYF.